This TCR beta chain is from a study of cytomegalovirus exposure and HLA in healthy donors. The CDR3 consists of 14 residues. V shed 6 bases and J 3 bases; nucleotides not matched to a gene: 7. Germline V gene lookup returns CDR1 MDHEN and CDR2 SYDVKM. Primers for the PCR totalled 60 Vbeta and 13 Jbeta. TCRdb's copy holds only in-frame clones and misses some; the assay was immunoSEQ multiplex PCR. The repertoire holds about 100,000 clones, with around 80% as singletons. The sample taken for sequencing was PBMCs. The rearrangement joins TRBV28 to TRBJ2-7, with TRBD2 matching 8 bases. The receptor was derived from a woman under 30 in good health and CMV-seronegative. CDR3 amino acids: CASRTAGVFYEQYF. As DNA, the CDR3 is TGTGCCAGCAGGACAGCGGGGGTCTTCTACGAGCAGTACTTC. The variable domain in full, completed from reference TRBV28 and TRBJ2-7, reads DVKVTQSSRYLVKRTGEKVFLECVQDMDHENMFWYRQDPGLGLRLIYFSYDVKMKEKGDIPEGYSVSREKKERFSLILESASTNQTSMYLCASRTAGVFYEQYFGPGTRLTVT.